This is a list of T cell receptor beta chains from one sample in a study of T cell responses to AZD1222 COVID-19 vaccine. Some clones are missing from TCRdb's copy, which holds only in-frame ones; the method was immunoSEQ multiplex PCR. The sample has around 150,000 clones, 85% to 90% seen once. The material was peripheral blood, obtained on day 0 of AZD1222 vaccination. The receptors come from an adult in good health. The CDR3 runs from the conserved cysteine through the conserved F or W. Fields, in order: clone size, D gene, J gene, V gene, CDR3 protein, CDR3 DNA. The D gene is left open where the match is weak. Size is stated for part of the rows, as once, few or many counts, or as a class when the clone is expanded.

NA,NA,TRBJ1-4,TRBV19,CASAQSFNEKLFF,TGTGCCAGTGCCCAGTCTTTTAATGAAAAACTGTTTTTT
NA,TRBD1,TRBJ1-1,TRBV19,CASSIDAQGANADTEAFF,TGTGCCAGTAGTATAGATGCACAGGGGGCGAACGCGGACACTGAAGCTTTCTTT
NA,NA,TRBJ1-2,TRBV29-1,CSVVFGGDYGYTF,TGCAGCGTTGTGTTCGGCGGTGACTATGGCTACACCTTC
once,TRBD1,TRBJ1-2,TRBV6-1,CASSESGQYYGYTF,TGTGCCAGCAGTGAATCGGGACAGTACTATGGCTACACCTTC
NA,NA,TRBJ1-2,TRBV29-1,CSVETALYGYTF,TGCAGCGTTGAGACAGCCCTCTATGGCTACACCTTC
NA,TRBD1,TRBJ2-1,TRBV24-1,CATSVPGTDNNEQFF,TGTGCCACCAGTGTCCCCGGGACAGATAACAATGAGCAGTTCTTC
NA,NA,TRBJ1-1,TRBV30,CAWRGPDSMNTEAFF,TGTGCCTGGAGAGGCCCGGACAGCATGAACACTGAAGCTTTCTTT
NA,TRBD1,TRBJ1-1,TRBV18,CASSPLLTGGVNTEAFF,TGTGCCAGCTCACCACTACTCACAGGGGGCGTCAACACTGAAGCTTTCTTT
once,TRBD2,TRBJ2-1,TRBV11-3,CASSLDGGLYNEQFF,TGTGCCAGCAGCTTAGACGGGGGGTTATACAATGAGCAGTTCTTC
NA,NA,TRBJ2-7,TRBV7-6,CASSLSSFTPYEQYF,TGTGCCAGCAGCTTATCTAGTTTCACACCCTACGAGCAGTACTTC
many,TRBD2,TRBJ2-1,TRBV5-1,CASSAGLAASSYNEQFF,TGCGCCAGCAGCGCGGGACTAGCGGCTAGCTCCTACAATGAGCAGTTCTTC
NA,NA,TRBJ1-5,TRBV30,CAWKSGNQPQHF,TGTGCCTGGAAATCCGGCAATCAGCCCCAGCATTTT
NA,TRBD1,TRBJ1-5,TRBV27,CASSSKTPGQVHQPQHF,TGTGCCAGCAGTTCTAAAACCCCGGGACAGGTCCATCAGCCCCAGCATTTT
many,TRBD1,TRBJ2-7,TRBV5-4,CASSRGQGGDEQYF,TGTGCCAGCAGCCGGGGACAGGGAGGGGACGAGCAGTACTTC
NA,NA,TRBJ2-1,TRBV5-1,CASSFVGGNEQFF,TGCGCCAGCAGCTTCGTGGGGGGCAATGAGCAGTTCTTC
few,NA,TRBJ1-1,TRBV11-2,CASSLGVKLEAFF,TGTGCCAGCAGCTTAGGAGTTAAGCTTGAAGCTTTCTTT
NA,TRBD1,TRBJ2-7,TRBV10-3,CAISRTGGDEQYF,TGTGCCATCAGCCGGACAGGGGGGGACGAGCAGTACTTC
NA,TRBD1,TRBJ1-2,TRBV3-1/TRBV3-2,CASSFLGGTGYGYTF,TGTGCCAGCAGCTTCTTAGGGGGCACAGGGTATGGCTACACCTTC
NA,NA,TRBJ2-7,TRBV4-1,CASSQFAGGSKDEQYF,TGCGCCAGCAGCCAATTTGCAGGGGGGTCGAAGGACGAGCAGTACTTC
NA,NA,TRBJ2-3,TRBV5-1,CASSLAPDTQYF,TGCGCCAGCAGCTTGGCGCCAGATACGCAGTATTTT
NA,NA,TRBJ1-5,TRBV19,CASSIDSFSWGNQPQHF,TGTGCCAGTAGTATAGATAGTTTCAGTTGGGGCAATCAGCCCCAGCATTTT
NA,NA,TRBJ1-5,TRBV7-2,CASSFGSSNQPQHF,TGTGCCAGCAGCTTTGGAAGTAGCAATCAGCCCCAGCATTTT
NA,NA,TRBJ1-5,TRBV6-5,CASMWGPDQPQHF,TGTGCCAGCATGTGGGGCCCCGATCAGCCCCAGCATTTT
NA,TRBD1,TRBJ1-2,TRBV28,CASSLSGQGRGGYTF,TGTGCCAGCAGTTTGTCGGGACAGGGGCGAGGCGGCTACACCTTC
once,NA,TRBJ2-5,TRBV5-1,CASSPAGTPQETQYF,TGCGCCAGCAGCCCGGCTGGGACCCCCCAAGAGACCCAGTACTTC
NA,NA,TRBJ1-4,TRBV7-9,CASSLVPGEKLFF,TGTGCCAGCAGCTTAGTACCTGGGGAAAAACTGTTTTTT
NA,NA,TRBJ1-2,TRBV21-1,CASSLRTDVEANYGYTF,TGTGCCAGCAGCCTACGGACAGACGTAGAAGCTAACTATGGCTACACCTTC
few,NA,TRBJ2-7,TRBV6-5,CASSPRTEAFYEQYF,TGTGCCAGCAGTCCGCGGACAGAGGCCTTCTACGAGCAGTACTTC
NA,NA,TRBJ2-7,TRBV28,CASSLYSYEQYF,TGTGCCAGCAGTTTGTATAGTTACGAGCAGTACTTC
NA,NA,TRBJ2-7,TRBV5-4,CASSPGRSSSYEQYF,TGTGCCAGCAGCCCAGGCCGGAGTAGCTCCTACGAGCAGTACTTC
NA,TRBD1,TRBJ1-2,TRBV4-3,CASSQDSIGDRDMYGYTF,TGCGCCAGCAGCCAAGATAGTATAGGAGACAGGGACATGTATGGCTACACCTTC
NA,TRBD2,TRBJ2-1,TRBV28,CASIESGLAGNNEQFF,TGTGCCAGCATCGAAAGCGGACTAGCGGGGAACAATGAGCAGTTCTTC
NA,NA,TRBJ1-1,TRBV18,CASSPDPGPHAFF,TGTGCCAGCTCACCCGACCCAGGGCCGCACGCTTTCTTT
NA,TRBD2,TRBJ2-1,TRBV30,CAWSVRGLAGNEQFF,TGTGCCTGGAGTGTACGTGGGCTAGCGGGGAATGAGCAGTTCTTC
once,TRBD1,TRBJ1-2,TRBV28,CASSASGGHNYGYTF,TGTGCCAGCAGTGCTTCAGGGGGCCACAACTATGGCTACACCTTC
NA,NA,TRBJ1-6,TRBV7-2,CASSLKGVISPLHF,TGTGCCAGCAGCTTAAAAGGGGTTATTTCACCCCTCCACTTT
NA,NA,TRBJ1-1,TRBV12-3/TRBV12-4,CASSLSAAEAFF,TGTGCCAGCAGTTTATCGGCCGCTGAAGCTTTCTTT
few,NA,TRBJ2-1,TRBV4-2,CASSQDRLVNEQFF,TGTGCCAGCAGCCAAGATCGACTAGTGAATGAGCAGTTCTTC
once,TRBD1,TRBJ1-2,TRBV29-1,CSVSVRVGQTLLNYGYTF,TGCAGCGTTTCGGTCAGGGTGGGACAGACACTGCTTAACTATGGCTACACCTTC
NA,NA,TRBJ1-1,TRBV7-9,CASSLTSGNTEAFF,TGTGCCAGCAGCTTAACGTCAGGGAACACTGAAGCTTTCTTT
NA,NA,TRBJ1-2,TRBV25-1,CATPGAAHDGYTF,TGTGCCACCCCAGGGGCGGCCCACGATGGCTACACCTTC
NA,NA,TRBJ1-6,TRBV30,CAQGKGSPLHF,TGTGCCCAAGGCAAGGGCTCACCCCTCCACTTT